This entry describes one TCR beta chain. What it recognizes is unknown. Treatment specified: around 19 received Ad26.COV2.S at low or high dose, single or two shots; about 5 received placebo; per-sample allocation not given. The samples date from day 63 after the first vaccine or placebo injection. These data are taken from a study of Ad26.COV2.S vaccination and SARS-CoV-2 variants. For the study at large: Ad26.COV2.S shots went into the muscle once or twice, 56 days apart. Broader study findings: People who got the vaccine had more spike-specific TCR breadth than people who got placebo. Reports say spike-specific CD8+ and CD4+ T cell responses covered substantial breadth after vaccination.

The CDR3 is made up of 12 amino acids. Trimming pared 1 base from V and 4 bases from J, leaving 6 bases between. CDR1 is SQVTM and CDR2 is ANQGSEA in the germline V gene. Profiled with immunoSEQ multiplex PCR; TCRdb holds only in-frame clones, not every one. The table shows about 390,000 clones, with roughly 90% occurring only once. The sequencing here drew on peripheral blood, taken in a trial of Ad26.COV2.S vaccine versus placebo. This clonotype originated in a person between 18 and 65 years old who received the Ad26.COV2.S COVID-19 vaccine or a placebo. V and J are TRBV29-1 and TRBJ2-3; D is unresolved. The CDR3 DNA reads TGCAGCGTTGAAGGGCCCCCAGATACGCAGTATTTT. Amino acid sequence: CSVEGPPDTQYF.